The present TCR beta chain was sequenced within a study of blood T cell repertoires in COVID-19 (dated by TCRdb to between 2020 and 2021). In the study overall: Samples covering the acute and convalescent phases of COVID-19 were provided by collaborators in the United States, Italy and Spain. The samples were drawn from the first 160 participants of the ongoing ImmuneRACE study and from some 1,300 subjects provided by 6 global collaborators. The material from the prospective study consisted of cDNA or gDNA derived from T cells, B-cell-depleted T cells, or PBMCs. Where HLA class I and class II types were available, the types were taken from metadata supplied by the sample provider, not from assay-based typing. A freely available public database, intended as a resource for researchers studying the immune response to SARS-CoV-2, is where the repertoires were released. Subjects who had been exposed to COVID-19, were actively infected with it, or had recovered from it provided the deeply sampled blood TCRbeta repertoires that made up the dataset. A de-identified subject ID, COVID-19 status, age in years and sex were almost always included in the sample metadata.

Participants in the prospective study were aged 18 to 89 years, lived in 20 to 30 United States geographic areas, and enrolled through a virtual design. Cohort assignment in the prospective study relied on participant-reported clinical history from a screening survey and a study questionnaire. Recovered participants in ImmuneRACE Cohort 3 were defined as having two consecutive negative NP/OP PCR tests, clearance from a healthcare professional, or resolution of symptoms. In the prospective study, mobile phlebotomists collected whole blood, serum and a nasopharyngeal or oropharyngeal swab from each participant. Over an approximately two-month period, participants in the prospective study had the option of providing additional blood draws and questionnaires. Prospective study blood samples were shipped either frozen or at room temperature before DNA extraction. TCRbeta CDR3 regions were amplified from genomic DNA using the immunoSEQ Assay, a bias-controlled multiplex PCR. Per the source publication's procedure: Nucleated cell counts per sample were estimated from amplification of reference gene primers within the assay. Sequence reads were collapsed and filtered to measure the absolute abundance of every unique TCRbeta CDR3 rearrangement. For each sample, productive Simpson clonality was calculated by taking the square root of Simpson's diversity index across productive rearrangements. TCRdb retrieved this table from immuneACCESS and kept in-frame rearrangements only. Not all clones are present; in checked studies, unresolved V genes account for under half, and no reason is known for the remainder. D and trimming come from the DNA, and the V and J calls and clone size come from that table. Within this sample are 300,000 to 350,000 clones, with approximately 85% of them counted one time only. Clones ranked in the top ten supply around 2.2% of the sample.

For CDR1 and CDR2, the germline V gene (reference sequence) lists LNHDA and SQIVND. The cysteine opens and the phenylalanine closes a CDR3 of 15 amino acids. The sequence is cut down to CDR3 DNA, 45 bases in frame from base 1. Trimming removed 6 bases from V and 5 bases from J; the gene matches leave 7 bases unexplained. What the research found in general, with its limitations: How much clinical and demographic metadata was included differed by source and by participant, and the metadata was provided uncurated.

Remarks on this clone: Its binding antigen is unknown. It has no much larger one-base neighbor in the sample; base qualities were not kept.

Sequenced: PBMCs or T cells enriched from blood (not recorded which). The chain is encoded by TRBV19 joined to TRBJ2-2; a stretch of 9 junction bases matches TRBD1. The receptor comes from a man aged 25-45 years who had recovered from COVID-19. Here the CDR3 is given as CASRQDRGRTGELFF. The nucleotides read TGTGCCAGTAGACAGGACAGGGGAAGGACCGGGGAGCTGTTTTTT.